This T cell receptor (beta chain) was captured in a study of blood T cell repertoires in COVID-19. In the study overall: COVID-19 samples from acute and convalescent phases originated in the United States, Italy and Spain.

Original data processing: Reference gene primer amplification gave nucleated cell count estimates. Profiling relied on immunoSEQ multiplex PCR, and the TCRdb table lists in-frame clones only, not all of them. That table is the source of V, J and clone size, and D and trimming were worked out from the DNA. The sample lists over 300,000 clones, over 75% occurring once. Living in about two dozen US areas, the participants were between roughly 18 and 89 years of age. Assignment of participants to cohorts was predicated upon participant-reported clinical history. CDR1 and CDR2 from the germline V gene are LGHNT and FRNRAP. The CDR3 sequence is 15 residues long. The V segment lost 6 bases and the J segment 4 bases; nucleotides outside the gene matches: 10.

The TCR sequence derives from a young woman with acute COVID-19. The chain carries TRBV12-5 and TRBJ2-7; the match to TRBD1 covers 9 bases. Sequencing input: PBMCs or T cells enriched from blood (not recorded which). CDR3 protein: CASGPGQGMAYEQYF. Written as DNA, the CDR3 is TGTGCTAGTGGGCCTGGACAGGGGATGGCGTACGAGCAGTACTTC.